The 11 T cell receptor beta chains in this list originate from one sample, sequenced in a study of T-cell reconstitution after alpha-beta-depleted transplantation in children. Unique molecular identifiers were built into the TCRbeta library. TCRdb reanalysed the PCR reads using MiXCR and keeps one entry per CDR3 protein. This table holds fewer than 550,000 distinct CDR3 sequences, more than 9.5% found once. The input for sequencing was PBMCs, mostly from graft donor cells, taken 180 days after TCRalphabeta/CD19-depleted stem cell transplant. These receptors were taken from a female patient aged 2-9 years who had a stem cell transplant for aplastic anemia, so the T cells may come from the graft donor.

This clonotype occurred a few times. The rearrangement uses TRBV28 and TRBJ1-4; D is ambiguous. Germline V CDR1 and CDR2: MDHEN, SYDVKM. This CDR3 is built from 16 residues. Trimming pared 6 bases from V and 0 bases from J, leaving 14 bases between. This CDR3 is CASSRSRGPTNEKLFF. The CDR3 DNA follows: TGTGCCAGCAGCCGCAGCCGCGGGCCAACTAATGAAAAACTGTTTTTT.

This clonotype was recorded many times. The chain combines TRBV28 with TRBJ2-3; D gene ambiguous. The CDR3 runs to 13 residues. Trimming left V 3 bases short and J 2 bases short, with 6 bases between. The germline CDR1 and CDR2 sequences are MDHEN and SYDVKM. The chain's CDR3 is CASSFDFTDTQYF. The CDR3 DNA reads TGTGCCAGCAGTTTTGACTTCACAGATACGCAGTATTTT.

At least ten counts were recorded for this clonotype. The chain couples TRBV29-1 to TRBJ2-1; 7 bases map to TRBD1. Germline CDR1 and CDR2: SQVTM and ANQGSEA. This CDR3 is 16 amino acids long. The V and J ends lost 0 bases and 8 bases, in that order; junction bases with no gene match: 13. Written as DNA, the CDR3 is TGCAGCGTTGAAGAAATGTATCGTAGGGGGCTGGATGAGCAGTTCTTC. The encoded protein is CSVEEMYRRGLDEQFF.

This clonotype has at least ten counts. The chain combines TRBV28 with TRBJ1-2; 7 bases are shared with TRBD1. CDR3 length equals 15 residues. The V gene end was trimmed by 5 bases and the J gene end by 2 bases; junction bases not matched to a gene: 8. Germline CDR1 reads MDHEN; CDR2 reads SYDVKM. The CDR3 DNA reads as TGTGCCAGCAGTATGGAGGGGGCCCCCAACTATGGCTACACCTTC. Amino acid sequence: CASSMEGAPNYGYTF.

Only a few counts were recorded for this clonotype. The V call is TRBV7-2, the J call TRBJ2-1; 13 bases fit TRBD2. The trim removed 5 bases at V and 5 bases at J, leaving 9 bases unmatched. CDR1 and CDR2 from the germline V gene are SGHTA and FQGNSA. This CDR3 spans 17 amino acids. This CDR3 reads CASSPSRGLAGDNEQFF. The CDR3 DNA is TGTGCCAGCAGCCCTTCCCGAGGACTAGCGGGGGACAATGAGCAGTTCTTC.

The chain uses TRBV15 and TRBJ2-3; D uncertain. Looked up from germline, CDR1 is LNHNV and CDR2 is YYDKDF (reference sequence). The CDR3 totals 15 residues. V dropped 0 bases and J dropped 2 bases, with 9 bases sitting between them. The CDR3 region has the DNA TGTGCCACCAGCAGAGAGGAAACCCTCACAGATACGCAGTATTTT. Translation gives CATSREETLTDTQYF.

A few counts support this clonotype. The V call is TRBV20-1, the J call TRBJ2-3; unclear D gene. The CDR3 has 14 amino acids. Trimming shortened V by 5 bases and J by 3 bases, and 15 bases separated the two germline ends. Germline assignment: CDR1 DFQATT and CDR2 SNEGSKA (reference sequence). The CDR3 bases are TGCAGTGCTCGACTTACCGGCAGAACAGATACGCAGTATTTT. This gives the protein CSARLTGRTDTQYF.

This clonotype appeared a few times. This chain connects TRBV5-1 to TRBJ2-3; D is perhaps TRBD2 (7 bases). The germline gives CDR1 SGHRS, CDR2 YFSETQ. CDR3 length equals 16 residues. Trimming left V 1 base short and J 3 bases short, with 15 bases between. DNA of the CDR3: TGCGCCAGCAGCTTGCCGACAGGAGCGGGGACAGATACGCAGTATTTT. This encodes CASSLPTGAGTDTQYF. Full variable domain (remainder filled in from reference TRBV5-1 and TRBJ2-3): KAGVTQTPRYLIKTRGQQVTLSCSPISGHRSVSWYQQTPGQGLQFLFEYFSETQRNKGNFPGRFSGRQFSNSRSEMNVSTLELGDSALYLCASSLPTGAGTDTQYFGPGTRLTVL.

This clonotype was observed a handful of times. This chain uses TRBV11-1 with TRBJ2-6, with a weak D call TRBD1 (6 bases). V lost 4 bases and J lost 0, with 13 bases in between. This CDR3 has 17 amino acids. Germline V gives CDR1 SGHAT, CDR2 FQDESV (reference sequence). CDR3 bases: TGTGCCAGCAGCTCGCCGGGACAAATCTCTGGGGCCAACGTCCTGACTTTC. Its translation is CASSSPGQISGANVLTF.

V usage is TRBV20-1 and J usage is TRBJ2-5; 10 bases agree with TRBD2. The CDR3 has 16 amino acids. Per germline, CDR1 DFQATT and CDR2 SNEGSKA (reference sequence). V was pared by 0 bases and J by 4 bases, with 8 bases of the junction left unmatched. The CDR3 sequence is CSARDGGLAGVETQYF. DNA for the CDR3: TGCAGTGCTAGAGATGGGGGGCTAGCGGGAGTAGAGACCCAGTACTTC.

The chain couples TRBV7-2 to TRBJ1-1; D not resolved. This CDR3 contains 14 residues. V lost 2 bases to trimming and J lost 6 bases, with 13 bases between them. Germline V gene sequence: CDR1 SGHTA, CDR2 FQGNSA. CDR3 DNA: TGTGCCAGCAGCTTACAGGACTATGTCGCTGAAGCTTTCTTT. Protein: CASSLQDYVAEAFF.